This TCR beta chain was documented in a study of shared clonotypes between healthy human individuals. This clone was picked up one time. What it recognizes is unknown. Naive-designated CD8 cells lacked CD45RO, were positively enriched for CCR7, and omitted terminally differentiated effector memory CD45RA+ cells. Study conclusions and caveats: The low donor count limited represented genetic and exposure-history diversity.

V dropped 9 bases and J dropped 0; count of bases not matched to a gene: 13. CDR1 and CDR2 (germline): SGHRS, YFSETQ. CDR3 size: 18 residues. The run depth of the assay was deep. Per the original data handling: Filtering differed for immunoSEQ, which gave only junction sequences without quality scores. Method: immunoSEQ multiplex PCR; TCRdb's copy keeps in-frame clones and lacks some. V and J calls and clone size are copied from that table; D and trimming were computed from the DNA. The sample contains 2 million to 2.5 million clones, about 92% of which appear only once. The source is a man aged 18 to 30 in good health. Some clones in this sample may be carry-over from other donors' samples. The sequenced sample was naive CD8+ T cells from PBMCs. This chain links TRBV5-1 with TRBJ2-1, with 12 bases identical to TRBD2. The CDR3 region has the DNA TGCGCCAAGAGTGGTGGGACTAGCGGGTCAAGCTCCTACAATGAGCAGTTCTTC. It is translated as CAKSGGTSGSSSYNEQFF.